This TCR beta chain was found in a study of cytomegalovirus exposure and HLA in healthy donors. The V gene end was trimmed by 3 bases and the J gene end by 16 bases; junction bases not matched to a gene: 14. The germline V gene has CDR1 SNHLY and CDR2 FYNNEI. The CDR3 is 14 amino acids. The PCR contained 60 Vbeta and 13 Jbeta primers. Assay used: immunoSEQ multiplex PCR; TCRdb lists only in-frame clones, some missing. Seen here are 29,000 or so clones, 50% to 75% observed once, and the top ten hold around two fifths. The receptor's source is a male donor in good health and CMV-seropositive. The rearrangement links TRBV2 to TRBJ1-4; 7 nucleotides line up with TRBD1. Sequencing was done on a sample of PBMCs. The CDR3 reads CASSDGDSRKSWFF. Here the CDR3 DNA reads TGTGCCAGCAGTGATGGGGACAGCAGGAAATCTTGGTTTTTT.